These 9 T cell receptor beta chains share one sample of origin, sequenced in a study of blood T cell repertoires in COVID-19. TCRdb's table, derived via immunoSEQ multiplex PCR, lists solely in-frame clones and lacks some. The sample yields 390,000 or so clones, 86% seen once. The sample consisted of peripheral blood. The source is a woman in her thirties with active or convalescent COVID-19.

The chain recombines TRBV19 with TRBJ1-4; D possibly corresponds to TRBD1 (6 bases). V gave up 4 bases and J gave up 7 bases, with 16 bases separating them. CDR1 is LNHDA, CDR2 SQIVND, per germline (reference sequence). The CDR3 has 15 residues. For the CDR3, the DNA is TGTGCCAGTAGTACACTTCAGGGGAGAGGTGAAAAACTGTTTTTT. Translated: CASSTLQGRGEKLFF.

This clone showed up just once. This chain links TRBV11-3 with TRBJ2-3; D perhaps matches TRBD2 (7 bases). V shed 1 base and J shed 5 bases, with 13 bases lying between them. CDR3 length: 15 residues. From germline, CDR1 is SGHNT and CDR2 YENEEA. The CDR3 region has the DNA TGTGCCAGCAGCTTAGTTGCGGGGGCGGGAGATACGCAGTATTTT. Translation gives CASSLVAGAGDTQYF.

This clone came up once. The rearrangement links TRBV5-5 to TRBJ2-2; TRBD2 is a possible D gene (6 bases). V was clipped by 1 base and J by 5 bases, with 12 bases between them. The germline V gene encodes CDR1 SGHKS and CDR2 YYEKEE (reference sequence). The CDR3 runs 15 residues. The DNA for the CDR3 is TGTGCCAGCAGCTTGAATAGCGGTCAGACCGGGGAGCTGTTTTTT. Its translation is CASSLNSGQTGELFF. The variable domain in full, completed from reference TRBV5-5 and TRBJ2-2, reads DAGVTQSPTHLIKTRGQQVTLRCSPISGHKSVSWYQQVLGQGPQFIFQYYEKEERGRGNFPDRFSARQFPNYSSELNVNALLLGDSALYLCASSLNSGQTGELFFGEGSRLTVL.

V is TRBV24-1 and J is TRBJ2-1, with 13 nucleotides matching TRBD2. CDR1 and CDR2 (germline): KGHDR, SFDVKD. The length of the CDR3 is 16 residues. Trimming at V came to 2 bases and at J to 9 bases, leaving 6 bases not matched to a gene. CDR3 in amino acids: CATSDSSGLAGVEQFF. In nucleotides, the CDR3 is TGTGCCACCAGTGATTCCTCCGGACTAGCGGGAGTTGAGCAGTTCTTC.

This chain uses TRBV18 with TRBJ1-4, with D perhaps matching TRBD1 (5 bases). The V gene's germline CDR1 is KGHSH and CDR2 LQKENI. Deletions cut 3 bases from V and 0 bases from J, with 11 bases between. This CDR3 has 16 amino acids. CDR3 region: CASSPLTVATNEKLFF. For the CDR3, the DNA is TGTGCCAGCTCACCGCTGACAGTTGCAACTAATGAAAAACTGTTTTTT.

This chain uses TRBV6-5 with TRBJ2-3; D possibly corresponds to TRBD2 (7 bases). The CDR3 consists of 14 residues. V lost 6 bases to trimming and J lost 0 bases, with 10 bases between them. Germline V CDR1 and CDR2: MNHEY, SVGAGI. In DNA, the CDR3 is TGTGCCAGCAGGGGCGGGGGCAGCACAGATACGCAGTATTTT. As protein: CASRGGGSTDTQYF.

V usage is TRBV2 and J usage is TRBJ1-5; a possible D gene is TRBD1 (6 bases). The germline V and J ends were trimmed by 6 bases and 0 bases, with 6 bases remaining between them. CDR1 SNHLY and CDR2 FYNNEI come from the germline V gene. This CDR3 is built from 13 residues. The CDR3 spells CASSRGSNQPQHF. CDR3 DNA: TGTGCCAGCAGCAGGGGTAGCAATCAGCCCCAGCATTTT.

Comment on this clone: This sample includes further DNA sequences coding for the same CDR3. The genes are TRBV28 and TRBJ2-7; D gene unclear. V shed 2 bases and J shed 2 bases, with 13 bases lying between them. The CDR3 extends over 15 amino acids. The germline V gene has CDR1 MDHEN and CDR2 SYDVKM. For the CDR3, the DNA is TGTGCCAGCAGTTTAATAAGCGCGTCTCCCTACGAGCAGTACTTC. Translation: CASSLISASPYEQYF.

The J gene is TRBJ1-1, the V gene TRBV9; D unresolved. V lost 7 bases to trimming and J lost 4 bases, with 14 bases between them. CDR1 and CDR2 (germline): SGDLS, YYNGEE. This CDR3 has 13 residues. The CDR3 coding sequence is TGTGCCAGCCAACAGCGGGGAGGCACTGAAGCTTTCTTT. It yields the protein CASQQRGGTEAFF.